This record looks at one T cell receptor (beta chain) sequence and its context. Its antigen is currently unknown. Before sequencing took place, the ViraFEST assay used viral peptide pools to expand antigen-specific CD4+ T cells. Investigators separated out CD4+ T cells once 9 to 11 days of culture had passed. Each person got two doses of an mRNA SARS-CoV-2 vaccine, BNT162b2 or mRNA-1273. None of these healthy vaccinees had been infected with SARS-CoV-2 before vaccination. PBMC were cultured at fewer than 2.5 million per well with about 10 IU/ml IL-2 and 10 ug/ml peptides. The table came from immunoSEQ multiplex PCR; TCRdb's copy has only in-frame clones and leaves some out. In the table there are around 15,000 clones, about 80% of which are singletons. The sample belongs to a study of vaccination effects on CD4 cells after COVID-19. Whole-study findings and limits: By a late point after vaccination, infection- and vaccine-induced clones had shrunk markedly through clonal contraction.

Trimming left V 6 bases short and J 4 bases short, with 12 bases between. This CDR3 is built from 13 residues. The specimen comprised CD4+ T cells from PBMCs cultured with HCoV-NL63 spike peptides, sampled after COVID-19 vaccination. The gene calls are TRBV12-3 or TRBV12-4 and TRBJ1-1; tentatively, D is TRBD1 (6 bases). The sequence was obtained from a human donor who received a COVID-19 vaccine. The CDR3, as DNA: TGTGCCAGCAGCCAAATGACAGGCACTGAAGCTTTCTTT. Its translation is CASSQMTGTEAFF.